A single sample is the source of the 31 T cell receptor beta chains below, sequenced in a study of T cells in Graves' hyperthyroidism and ophthalmopathy. RNA transcripts were the template for amplifying TCR beta CDR3 regions. Initially, a first-round RT-PCR of the TCR CDR3 employed the HTBI primer set. TCRdb called the multiplex PCR reads again in MiXCR, with one record for every CDR3 protein. Counted here are about 350,000 distinct CDR3 sequences, about 18% occurring once; the ten biggest clones make up approximately 35%. The sample taken for sequencing was blood. Receptors were obtained from a young woman with Graves' hyperthyroidism that later progressed to Graves' ophthalmopathy.

This clonotype was observed at least ten times. The chain combines TRBV20-1 with TRBJ2-3; a possible D gene is TRBD1 (5 bases). V lost 7 bases and J 2 bases, leaving 16 bases between the germline ends. Germline V gives CDR1 DFQATT, CDR2 SNEGSKA (reference sequence). The CDR3 has 14 residues. The CDR3 protein is CSVEGAGSTDTQYF. For the CDR3, the DNA is TGCAGTGTTGAAGGGGCAGGATCCACAGATACGCAGTATTTT.

CDR3 amino acids: CAIRQGIPYEQYF. Here the CDR3 DNA reads TGTGCCATCAGGCAGGGAATTCCCTACGAGCAGTACTTC. V usage is TRBV10-3 and J usage is TRBJ2-7; TRBD1 might be the D (5 bases). Trimming left V 6 bases short and J 2 bases short, with 11 bases between. The length of the CDR3 is 13 residues. Germline V gene lookup returns CDR1 ENHRY and CDR2 SYGVKD.

This clonotype was counted at least ten times. V and J are TRBV2 and TRBJ2-1; D is perhaps TRBD1 or TRBD2 (5 bases each). CDR3 length equals 12 residues. Germline V gene data show CDR1 as SNHLY and CDR2 as FYNNEI. The V and J ends lost 4 bases and 8 bases respectively, with 9 bases between them. This chain's CDR3 is CASSALGDEQFF. The CDR3 DNA follows: TGTGCCAGCAGTGCGCTGGGGGATGAGCAGTTCTTC. Supplemented by reference TRBV2 and TRBJ2-1, the full variable domain reads EPEVTQTPSHQVTQMGQEVILRCVPISNHLYFYWYRQILGQKVEFLVSFYNNEISEKSEIFDDQFSVERPDGSNFTLKIRSTKLEDSAMYFCASSALGDEQFFGPGTRLTVL.

This clonotype was seen a few times. The chain links TRBV20-1 to TRBJ1-6; weak D call: TRBD1 (6 bases). From germline, CDR1 is DFQATT and CDR2 SNEGSKA (reference sequence). CDR3 length: 16 residues. The V gene lost 1 base and the J gene lost 7 bases, with 17 bases spanning the gap. The CDR3 loop is CSARVPQRTVNSPLHF. The CDR3 region has the DNA TGCAGTGCTAGAGTTCCCCAGAGGACAGTAAATTCACCCCTCCACTTT.

This clonotype was seen repeatedly, ten times or more. The V and J genes are TRBV7-8 and TRBJ2-2, with 9 bases matching TRBD1. The V gene end was trimmed by 7 bases and the J gene end by 6 bases; junction bases not matched to a gene: 12. CDR1 is SGHVS, CDR2 FQNEAQ, per germline. The CDR3 has 16 residues. The CDR3 spells CASTIQGQGLAGELFF. Written as DNA, the CDR3 is TGTGCCAGCACCATTCAAGGACAGGGGTTAGCCGGGGAGCTGTTTTTT.

This clonotype appeared many times. The rearrangement joins TRBV20-1 to TRBJ2-2; 9 bases map to TRBD1. The CDR3 consists of 16 residues. J was trimmed by 5 bases and V by 6 bases; bases with no gene match: 13. Germline V gene sequence: CDR1 DFQATT, CDR2 SNEGSKA (reference sequence). The CDR3 sequence: CSAAYPGTGLTGELFF. In nucleotides, the CDR3 is TGCAGTGCGGCGTACCCGGGGACAGGGTTAACCGGGGAGCTGTTTTTT.

The J gene is TRBJ2-1, the V gene TRBV11-2; unclear D gene. The ends were cut back, 4 bases at V and 7 bases at J, with 11 bases in the middle. The CDR3 spans 13 residues. Germline CDR1 reads SGHAT; CDR2 reads FQNNGV. The CDR3 DNA reads TGTGCCAGCAGCTCAACCCCTAATAATGAGCAGTTCTTC. Translated: CASSSTPNNEQFF.

The chain uses TRBV3-1 and TRBJ2-5, with 9 positions matching TRBD2. Germline V lookup: CDR1 LGHDT, CDR2 YNNKEL (reference sequence). This CDR3 comprises 16 residues. Unmatched junction bases numbered 4, after V lost 0 bases and J lost 2 bases. The CDR3 DNA reads TGTGCCAGCAGCCAAGATGCGGGGGGGGGGCAAGAGACCCAGTACTTC. It codes for CASSQDAGGGQETQYF.

This clonotype was counted at least ten times. The chain carries TRBV29-1 and TRBJ2-3; D is perhaps TRBD2 (6 bases). V gave up 6 bases and J gave up 3 bases, with 13 bases separating them. The CDR3 length is 13 residues. Per the germline V gene, CDR1 is SQVTM and CDR2 is ANQGSEA. Written as DNA, the CDR3 is TGCAGCGTCGGGACTTCATCTACAGATACGCAGTATTTT. Translation: CSVGTSSTDTQYF.

This sequence joins TRBV5-4 and TRBJ2-2, with D tentatively TRBD1 or TRBD2 (5 bases each). In germline, CDR1 is SGHNT, CDR2 YYREEE (reference sequence). V lost 4 bases to trimming and J lost 1 base, with 11 bases between them. The CDR3 extends over 15 amino acids. The CDR3 reads CASSPGGENTGELFF. CDR3 nucleotides: TGTGCCAGCAGCCCTGGGGGAGAGAACACCGGGGAGCTGTTTTTT.

The V call is TRBV4-1, the J call TRBJ2-7; either TRBD1 or TRBD2 may fit D (5 bases each). Germline CDR1 is MGHRA and CDR2 is YSYEKL. V was trimmed by 0 bases and J by 3 bases, leaving 12 bases between them. The CDR3 contains 15 residues. CDR3 nucleotide sequence: TGCGCCAGCAGCCAAGAGAGGTTTGGGGGCTACGAGCAGTACTTC. Its translation: CASSQERFGGYEQYF.

This clonotype was recorded at least ten times. The genes are TRBV7-6 and TRBJ2-5; a possible D gene is TRBD1 (6 bases). Germline V gives CDR1 SGHVS, CDR2 FNYEAQ. V was cut by 2 bases and J by 2 bases, with 9 bases left in between. CDR3 length equals 14 residues. CDR3: CASSLLQGQETQYF. CDR3 nucleotides: TGTGCCAGCAGCTTACTACAGGGACAAGAGACCCAGTACTTC.

This clonotype was observed many times. The rearrangement uses TRBV18 and TRBJ2-1; D is undetermined. CDR3 length: 12 residues. Germline V gives CDR1 KGHSH, CDR2 LQKENI. Trimming left V 0 bases short and J 9 bases short, with 6 bases between. CDR3 residues: CASSPPAVEQFF. CDR3 DNA: TGTGCCAGCTCACCACCGGCAGTTGAGCAGTTCTTC. The full variable domain, its missing parts supplied by reference TRBV18 and TRBJ2-1, is NAGVMQNPRHLVRRRGQEARLRCSPMKGHSHVYWYRQLPEEGLKFMVYLQKENIIDESGMPKERFSAEFPKEGPSILRIQQVVRGDSAAYFCASSPPAVEQFFGPGTRLTVL.

The rearrangement joins TRBV7-8 to TRBJ2-3, with 14 bases fitting TRBD2. J gave up 2 bases and V 5 bases, and 6 bases lay outside the gene matches. This CDR3 has 17 residues. Per the germline V gene, CDR1 is SGHVS and CDR2 is FQNEAQ. CDR3 in DNA: TGTGCCAGCAGCCCGGGGACTAGCGGGAGCCCCACAGATACGCAGTATTTT. Its protein is CASSPGTSGSPTDTQYF.

The chain joins TRBV11-2 to TRBJ2-2; a possible D gene is TRBD2 (7 bases). This CDR3 spans 16 amino acids. V was pared by 5 bases and J by 5 bases, with 18 bases between. Germline V gene sequence: CDR1 SGHAT, CDR2 FQNNGV. This CDR3 is CASSPWGGRLTGELFF. The CDR3 coding sequence is TGTGCCAGCAGCCCATGGGGGGGGCGCTTGACCGGGGAGCTGTTTTTT.

This clonotype was seen many times. The chain is built from TRBV20-1 and TRBJ2-7; D may match TRBD1 or TRBD2 (5 bases each). Germline V gives CDR1 DFQATT, CDR2 SNEGSKA (reference sequence). The ends were cut back, 2 bases at V and 2 bases at J, with 13 bases in the middle. The CDR3 spans 14 residues. In DNA form, the CDR3 reads TGCAGTGCTAGACACCATCTGGGGGCCTACGAGCAGTACTTC. Translation: CSARHHLGAYEQYF.

This clonotype was detected ten times or more. The chain recombines TRBV29-1 with TRBJ2-3; 8 bases are a match to TRBD1. The ends lost 4 bases at V and 4 bases at J; junction bases unmatched: 7. This CDR3 has 14 residues. Looked up from germline, CDR1 is SQVTM and CDR2 is ANQGSEA. The CDR3 nucleotides are TGCAGCGTTGTTGGACAGGGTACCTCAGATACGCAGTATTTT. Protein: CSVVGQGTSDTQYF.

The CDR3 bases are TGTGCCAGCAGCCAAGTGCCGGCACAAGAGACCCAGTACTTC. Translation gives CASSQVPAQETQYF. This chain connects TRBV4-2 to TRBJ2-5; D uncertain. Trimming shortened V by 1 base and J by 2 bases, and 8 bases separated the two germline ends. The CDR3 extends over 14 amino acids. Germline CDR1 reads LGHNA; CDR2 reads YNFKEQ.

This clonotype was counted a few times. The chain has TRBV4-1 and TRBJ2-3; D remains ambiguous. Germline V gene lookup returns CDR1 MGHRA and CDR2 YSYEKL. The V and J ends lost 0 bases and 6 bases respectively, with 10 bases between them. The CDR3 totals 14 residues. CDR3 nucleotide sequence: TGCGCCAGCAGCCAAGATAGCAGGCTGGATACGCAGTATTTT. Residues: CASSQDSRLDTQYF.

This clonotype occurred many times. The J gene is TRBJ2-5, the V gene TRBV28; 8 nucleotides line up with TRBD1. CDR3 length: 18 residues. From germline, CDR1 is MDHEN and CDR2 SYDVKM. After removal of 2 bases from V and 5 bases from J, the junction contained 16 bases not matched to a gene. The CDR3 reads CASSLATGTGPWGETQYF. The CDR3 DNA reads TGTGCCAGCAGTTTAGCGACGGGGACAGGACCATGGGGGGAGACCCAGTACTTC.

This clonotype was detected ten times or more. The rearrangement links TRBV19 to TRBJ1-1; D call uncertain. Germline V gene lookup returns CDR1 LNHDA and CDR2 SQIVND (reference sequence). CDR3 length: 11 amino acids. The V gene lost 8 bases and the J gene lost 3 bases, with 7 bases spanning the gap. This CDR3 reads CASSEDTEAFF. In DNA, the CDR3 is TGTGCCAGTTCAGAGGACACTGAAGCTTTCTTT.

The genes are TRBV20-1 and TRBJ1-2; the D gene is possibly TRBD1 (6 bases). The germline gives CDR1 DFQATT, CDR2 SNEGSKA (reference sequence). This CDR3 has 14 residues. The ends were cut back, 6 bases at V and 4 bases at J, with 18 bases in the middle. CDR3 amino acids: CSAETGSLGYGYTF. In DNA form, the CDR3 reads TGCAGTGCAGAGACAGGAAGCCTAGGCTATGGCTACACCTTC.

This clonotype was detected only a few times. V usage is TRBV3-1 and J usage is TRBJ1-1, with TRBD1 as a possible D gene (6 bases). CDR1 and CDR2 from the germline V gene are LGHDT and YNNKEL (reference sequence). This CDR3 comprises 15 residues. V lost 0 bases, J lost 4 bases, and 12 bases lay in between. The CDR3 bases are TGTGCCAGCAGCCAAGATCGAACAGGGTCCACTGAAGCTTTCTTT. Translating gives CASSQDRTGSTEAFF. Combining the CDR3 with reference TRBV3-1 and TRBJ1-1 gives the whole variable domain DTAVSQTPKYLVTQMGNDKSIKCEQNLGHDTMYWYKQDSKKFLKIMFSYNNKELIINETVPNRFSPKSPDKAHLNLHINSLELGDSAVYFCASSQDRTGSTEAFFGQGTRLTVV.

This clonotype was seen repeatedly, ten times or more. The rearrangement links TRBV2 to TRBJ2-1, with D unclear. The V and J ends lost 2 bases and 2 bases respectively, with 19 bases between them. Germline CDR1 SNHLY, CDR2 FYNNEI. CDR3 length equals 18 residues. The CDR3 region is CASSEMYEDPLPYNEQFF. The CDR3 coding sequence is TGTGCCAGCAGTGAAATGTACGAGGACCCGTTACCCTACAATGAGCAGTTCTTC.

This clonotype was seen ten or more times. The chain carries TRBV12-3 or TRBV12-4 and TRBJ2-3, with 8 bases identical to TRBD1. The trim removed 7 bases at V and 1 base at J, leaving 7 bases unmatched. The CDR3 covers 15 residues. The CDR3 DNA reads as TGTGCCAGCACCCTTCGGGGACAGGGCACAGATACGCAGTATTTT. This sequence encodes CASTLRGQGTDTQYF.

By sample fraction, this clonotype is medium-sized. This chain links TRBV27 with TRBJ2-7, with D possibly TRBD2 on 6 matching bases. V was clipped by 6 bases and J by 6 bases, with 18 bases between them. This CDR3 is built from 14 residues. Germline V lookup: CDR1 MNHEY, CDR2 SMNVEV (reference sequence). CDR3 in amino acids: CASREGSTFGEQYF. DNA of the CDR3: TGTGCCAGCAGGGAGGGAAGTACTTTCGGCGAGCAGTACTTC.

This chain connects TRBV20-1 to TRBJ1-1; the match to TRBD1 covers 7 bases. This CDR3 contains 18 residues. Germline CDR1 and CDR2: DFQATT and SNEGSKA (reference sequence). The V segment lost 3 bases and the J segment 3 bases; nucleotides outside the gene matches: 19. The CDR3 bases are TGCAGTGCTAGGAGCATTGAAGGTGAAATACAGGGGTACACTGAAGCTTTCTTT. Protein: CSARSIEGEIQGYTEAFF.

The gene calls are TRBV11-2 and TRBJ2-1, with 7 bases that match TRBD2. The trim removed 5 bases at V and 0 bases at J, leaving 10 bases unmatched. The germline V gene encodes CDR1 SGHAT and CDR2 FQNNGV. The CDR3 is 17 amino acids. The CDR3 spells CASSPSGTTSSYNEQFF. CDR3 nucleotide sequence: TGTGCCAGCAGCCCGAGCGGGACTACGAGCTCCTACAATGAGCAGTTCTTC.

Ten or more counts support this clonotype. J is TRBJ2-2 and V is TRBV5-6, with 9 positions matching TRBD2. The V segment lost 2 bases and the J segment 3 bases; nucleotides outside the gene matches: 8. The length of the CDR3 is 17 residues. Germline V gene sequence: CDR1 SGHDT, CDR2 YYEEEE. The CDR3 region has the DNA TGTGCCAGCAGCTTCGACCCGGGACTAGCATACACCGGGGAGCTGTTTTTT. As protein: CASSFDPGLAYTGELFF. Full variable domain (outside the CDR3, taken from reference TRBV5-6 and TRBJ2-2): DAGVTQSPTHLIKTRGQQVTLRCSPKSGHDTVSWYQQALGQGPQFIFQYYEEEERQRGNFPDRFSGHQFPNYSSELNVNALLLGDSALYLCASSFDPGLAYTGELFFGEGSRLTVL.

A few counts support this clonotype. As the CDR3 is not closed by the conserved phenylalanine or tryptophan, this likely results from a read error. The V and J genes are TRBV7-9 and TRBJ1-1, with TRBD1 matching over 8 bases. CDR1 is SEHNR, CDR2 FQNEAQ, per germline (reference sequence). This CDR3 region has 18 residues. V dropped 4 bases and J dropped 7; count of bases not matched to a gene: 20. The CDR3 nucleotides read TGTGCCAGCAGCTCTACGTCTTCAGGGGGCGTCGTGTATGGTGAAGCTTTCCTT. Its translation: CASSSTSSGGVVYGEAFL.

This clonotype was picked up many times. V gene TRBV10-2 combines with J gene TRBJ2-5; 9 nucleotides align to TRBD1. The CDR3 runs to 16 residues. The V segment lost 5 bases and the J segment 0 bases; nucleotides outside the gene matches: 7. Germline loops: CDR1 WSHSY, CDR2 SAAADI. The CDR3 spells CASSPLRDRDQETQYF. Here the CDR3 DNA reads TGCGCCAGCAGTCCTCTTCGGGACAGGGACCAAGAGACCCAGTACTTC.